The 3 T cell receptor beta chains reported below all come from one sample, sequenced in a study of early T cells in non-severe SARS-CoV-2 infection. TCRdb fed the 5' RACE reads into MiXCR, producing one record per CDR3 protein. The table shows tens of thousands of distinct CDR3 sequences, with approximately 9.9% occurring only once. The sample consisted of whole blood. The receptors here all came from an adult who was a healthcare worker with PCR-confirmed SARS-CoV-2 infection or an uninfected control (not recorded which).

This clonotype was picked up a small number of times. The chain has TRBV5-4 and TRBJ2-1; D possibly corresponds to TRBD2 (7 bases). Germline V CDR1 and CDR2: SGHNT, YYREEE (reference sequence). This CDR3 is built from 16 residues. V was cut by 3 bases and J by 3 bases, with 16 bases left in between. CDR3 amino acids: CASSSLVGGRYNEQFF. The CDR3 bases are TGTGCCAGCAGCTCTTTAGTGGGGGGGCGCTACAATGAGCAGTTCTTC.

There are a few counts of this clonotype. J is TRBJ1-3 and V is TRBV29-1; weak D call: TRBD1 (5 bases). The CDR3 is 14 residues long. V was trimmed by 6 bases and J by 2 bases, leaving 14 bases between them. CDR1 and CDR2 (germline): SQVTM, ANQGSEA. CDR3 amino acids: CSVRLQGTGNTIYF. As DNA, the CDR3 is TGCAGCGTCCGCCTCCAGGGAACTGGAAACACCATATATTTT.

This clonotype was found a few times. The chain links TRBV10-3 to TRBJ1-6; D is perhaps TRBD1 (6 bases). The CDR3 contains 13 residues. V was pared by 4 bases and J by 7 bases, with 8 bases between. Per the germline V gene, CDR1 is ENHRY and CDR2 is SYGVKD. CDR3 coding DNA: TGTGCCATCAGTGGACAGGAGAATTCACCCCTCCACTTT. Translated, it gives CAISGQENSPLHF.